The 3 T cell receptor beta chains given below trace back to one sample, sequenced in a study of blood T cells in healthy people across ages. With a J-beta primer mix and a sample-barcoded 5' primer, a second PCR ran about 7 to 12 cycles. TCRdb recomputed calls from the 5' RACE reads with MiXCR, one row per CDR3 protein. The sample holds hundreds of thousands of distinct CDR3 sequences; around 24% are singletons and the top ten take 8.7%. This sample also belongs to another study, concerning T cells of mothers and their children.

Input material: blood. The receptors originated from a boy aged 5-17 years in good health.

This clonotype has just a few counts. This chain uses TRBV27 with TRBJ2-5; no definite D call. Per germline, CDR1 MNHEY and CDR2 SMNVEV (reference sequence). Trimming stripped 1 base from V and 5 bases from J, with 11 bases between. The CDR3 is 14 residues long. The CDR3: CASSLFVSGETQYF. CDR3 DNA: TGTGCCAGCAGTTTATTTGTTTCGGGCGAGACCCAGTACTTC.

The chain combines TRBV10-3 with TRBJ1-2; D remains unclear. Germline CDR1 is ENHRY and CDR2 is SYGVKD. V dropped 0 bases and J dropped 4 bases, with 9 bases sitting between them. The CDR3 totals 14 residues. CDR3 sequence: CAISESFETYGYTF. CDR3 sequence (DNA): TGTGCCATCAGTGAGTCGTTTGAAACCTATGGCTACACCTTC.

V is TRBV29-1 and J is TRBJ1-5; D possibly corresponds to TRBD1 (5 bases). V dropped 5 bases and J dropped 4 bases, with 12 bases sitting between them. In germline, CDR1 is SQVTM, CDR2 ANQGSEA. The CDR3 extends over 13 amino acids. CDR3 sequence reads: CSVQAGLNQPQHF. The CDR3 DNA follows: TGCAGCGTTCAAGCGGGGCTTAATCAGCCCCAGCATTTT.